This T cell receptor beta chain was sequenced during a study of STAT3 mutations in large granular lymphocyte leukemia (dated by TCRdb to the late 2010s). Notes on the research overall: Canonical activating STAT3 mutations were detected in roughly half of the longitudinally sequenced T-LGLL patients. From an initial cohort of 207 LGL patients, roughly 20 representative T-LGLL cases were chosen for longitudinal sequencing of TCRbeta and STAT3. Patients with T-cell large granular lymphocyte leukemia underwent serial deep sequencing of TCRbeta CDR3 and STAT3 to reconstruct clonal hierarchy and dynamics. On average, sequencing was done at 3 to 4 time points per patient, with the number of samplings ranging from 2 to 8. One or more immunosuppressive therapy regimens were given to more than half of T-LGLL patients, and hematologic response was seen in about 40% of the treated patients. As controls, the study also included longitudinal sequencing of a couple of patients with natural killer LGL leukemia. On the study overall, not on this receptor specifically: The linking of therapy response to changes in TCR clonal burden was complicated by variable intervals between samplings and differing treatment regimens. Persisting codominant clonotypes in some patients meant a small but highly pathogenic clone may have been missed. Because no samples were available when a clone first appeared, clonal expansion was inferred from samplings taken at other points. Dominant TCR clone burden was found to exceed STAT3 mutant burden in several patients, suggesting that STAT3 mutation arose secondarily within a pre-expanded clone. All T-LGLL patients had at least one immunodominant TCRbeta clonotype, and roughly half had multiple immunodominant subclonotypes. TCR clonotype switching after therapy was observed in 6 of 18 patients, and all newly emerging clones were found to be STAT3 wild type.

DNA was extracted from blood mononuclear cells, with the same DNA used for both TCR and STAT3 sequencing. This clone was seen a few times. Its antigen has not been determined. No quality values exist for individual bases; no much larger clone is one base distant. TCRbeta libraries were sequenced on an Illumina MiSeq, averaging roughly 40,000 productive templates per sample. TCRbeta CDR3 libraries were generated with the immunoSEQ assay using multiplex PCR amplification. The paper's processing steps were these. Repertoire diversity was calculated as previously defined, and values close to 0 indicated extremely monoclonal samples. In TCRdb, the immuneACCESS table is reduced to in-frame sequences with V and J assigned. These tables do not hold every clone; where another copy was compared, an unresolved V gene accounts for under half, and the others remain unexplained. The D gene and trimming were derived from the DNA, and the V and J assignments and clone size from that table. The sample profile shows roughly 46,000 clones; roughly 81% of them were found once. The leading ten clones occupy 0.43% of the sample.

The CDR3 holds 13 amino acids from the cysteine to the phenylalanine. The DNA shown is the 39-base CDR3, in frame from base 1. V gives up 1 base and J gives up 11 bases, and the segment between their germline ends measures 13 bases. CDR1 and CDR2 (SGHDN, FVKESK) derive from the germline V gene. Rearrangement joined TRBV14 to TRBJ2-3; a tentative D call is TRBD2 (5 bases match). Sequences were obtained from PBMCs. The TCR comes from a human donor with T large granular lymphocyte leukemia. Some clones in this sample may be carry-over from other donors' samples. This receptor carries the CDR3 CASSQGTHPRQYF. The DNA sequence follows: TGTGCCAGCAGCCAAGGGACTCACCCAAGGCAGTATTTT.